Shown below are 32 T cell receptor beta chains from a single sample sequenced in a study of control samples from healthy donors and cancer patients. Sequencing used immunoSEQ multiplex PCR; TCRdb keeps in-frame clones, though not all of them. Of fewer than 200,000 clones in the sample, 70% to 90% are singletons; the top ten hold around 12%. Sequenced input: blood. These receptors were taken from a man aged 25-40 years in good health.

This clone was observed a single time. The CDR3 region is CASSLGYGYTF. DNA for the CDR3: TGTGCCAGCAGTTTGGGGTATGGCTACACCTTC. V usage is TRBV12-3 or TRBV12-4 and J usage is TRBJ1-2; no clear D. The ends were cut back, 3 bases at V and 5 bases at J, with 4 bases in the middle. CDR3 length: 11 residues.

Here the CDR3 reads CASIPSGGSPLHF. CDR3 nucleotide sequence: TGTGCCAGCATCCCCTCGGGCGGCTCACCCCTCCACTTT. This chain connects TRBV28 to TRBJ1-6; D ambiguous. CDR1 and CDR2 from the germline V gene are MDHEN and SYDVKM. The CDR3 loop spans 13 amino acids. The ends were cut back, 7 bases at V and 10 bases at J, with 14 bases in the middle.

This clone has just one count. The chain has TRBV28 and TRBJ1-4, with 9 positions matching TRBD1. Per germline, CDR1 MDHEN and CDR2 SYDVKM. The CDR3 has 14 amino acids. V was pared by 7 bases and J by 10 bases, with 10 bases of the junction left unmatched. DNA for the CDR3: TGTGCCAGCAAACCGGGACAGGGACGAGCAAAACTGTTTTTT. It specifies CASKPGQGRAKLFF.

The rearrangement joins TRBV21-1 to TRBJ1-5. TRBV21-1 is a pseudogene segment. CDR3 length: 16 residues. The CDR3 spells CASSKPIGGTIQPQHF. CDR3 sequence (DNA): TGTGCCAGCAGCAAACCGATCGGGGGGACTATTCAGCCCCAGCATTTT.

This clone was observed a single time. The chain has TRBV7-9 and TRBJ1-6; D is ambiguous. This CDR3 has 14 amino acids. Germline CDR1 reads SEHNR; CDR2 reads FQNEAQ (reference sequence). V lost 5 bases to trimming and J lost 5 bases, with 10 bases between them. The CDR3 loop reads CASSLGSDNSPLHF. DNA of the CDR3: TGTGCCAGCAGCCTCGGATCTGATAATTCACCCCTCCACTTT.

This sequence joins TRBV28 and TRBJ2-1; 10 bases map to TRBD2. CDR1 MDHEN and CDR2 SYDVKM come from the germline V gene. The length of the CDR3 is 15 residues. The V and J ends lost 5 bases and 5 bases, in that order; junction bases with no gene match: 6. The CDR3, as DNA: TGTGCCAGCAGTATCTCTAGCGGGAGCAACAATGAGCAGTTCTTC. Its translation is CASSISSGSNNEQFF.

V is TRBV19 and J is TRBJ1-1; 7 bases fit TRBD1. CDR1 and CDR2 from the germline V gene are LNHDA and SQIVND (reference sequence). The V gene end was trimmed by 4 bases and the J gene end by 6 bases; junction bases not matched to a gene: 11. This CDR3 is built from 15 residues. As DNA, the CDR3 is TGTGCCAGTAGTACAGGGGGAGCGGACGGACCTGAAGCTTTCTTT. It specifies CASSTGGADGPEAFF. Based on the CDR3 plus reference TRBV19 and TRBJ1-1, the full variable domain is DGGITQSPKYLFRKEGQNVTLSCEQNLNHDAMYWYRQDPGQGLRLIYYSQIVNDFQKGDIAEGYSVSREKKESFPLTVTSAQKNPTAFYLCASSTGGADGPEAFFGQGTRLTVV.

This chain uses TRBV21-1 with TRBJ1-6. TRBV21-1 is described as a pseudogene. The CDR3 runs to 16 residues. Here the CDR3 DNA reads TGTGCCAGCAGCAAAGAGGGGGGGGACCAAAATTCACCCCTCCACTTT. Its protein product is CASSKEGGDQNSPLHF.

This clone was seen only once. J is TRBJ2-2 and V is TRBV5-1, with D possibly called TRBD1 or TRBD2 (5 bases each). The CDR3 extends over 16 amino acids. Trimming stripped 0 bases from V and 4 bases from J, with 13 bases between. Germline CDR1 reads SGHRS; CDR2 reads YFSETQ. For the CDR3, the DNA is TGCGCCAGCAGCTTGGAAGGGACGGGGATCACCGGGGAGCTGTTTTTT. Residues: CASSLEGTGITGELFF.

The gene calls are TRBV11-2 and TRBJ2-3; D tentatively fits TRBD1 or TRBD2 (5 bases each). CDR1 is SGHAT and CDR2 is FQNNGV in the germline V gene. V lost 3 bases and J 0 bases, leaving 13 bases between the germline ends. The CDR3 extends over 16 amino acids. In nucleotides, the CDR3 is TGTGCCAGCAGCTTTATTTGGGGGTTTAGCACAGATACGCAGTATTTT. It encodes CASSFIWGFSTDTQYF.

The genes are TRBV6-2 or TRBV6-3 and TRBJ1-1, with a tentative D call TRBD1 (6 bases). V was shortened by 5 bases and J by 0 bases, with 25 bases between the two germline ends. The CDR3 length is 19 residues. Germline V gives CDR1 MNHEY, CDR2 SVGEGT. CDR3 DNA: TGTGCCAGCAGTAGAGGGGGGGGCCGTTCGCATGCTATGAACACTGAAGCTTTCTTT. This gives the protein CASSRGGGRSHAMNTEAFF.

This clone was observed once. The chain has TRBV19 and TRBJ2-7, with D perhaps matching TRBD2 (5 bases). Germline assignment: CDR1 LNHDA and CDR2 SQIVND (reference sequence). Trimming left V 0 bases short and J 0 bases short, with 9 bases between. The CDR3 runs 15 residues. Written as DNA, the CDR3 is TGTGCCAGTAGTATAGATCTGCGGGTCTCCTACGAGCAGTACTTC. Translation: CASSIDLRVSYEQYF.

This chain connects TRBV6-4 to TRBJ2-2; D not resolved. Germline values: CDR1 MRHNA, CDR2 SNTAGT. The CDR3 runs 13 residues. Trimming removed 0 bases at V and 4 bases at J, with 3 bases between. CDR3 in amino acids: CASSDSGTGELFF. The CDR3 nucleotides read TGTGCCAGCAGTGACTCAGGCACCGGGGAGCTGTTTTTT.

The chain uses TRBV7-6 and TRBJ2-1, with 8 bases matching TRBD2. Germline loops: CDR1 SGHVS, CDR2 FNYEAQ. The V and J ends lost 4 bases and 3 bases, in that order; junction bases with no gene match: 8. This CDR3 is built from 16 residues. For the CDR3, the DNA is TGTGCCAGCAGCTCCGACAGCGGGGGCAACTACAATGAGCAGTTCTTC. The encoded protein is CASSSDSGGNYNEQFF.

Concerning this clone itself: Compared with germline, one end of the junction differs, possibly owing to a read error. CDR3 sequence (DNA): TGTGCCCGCAGTTCCCCTGGGTGGGGGGAGGGGTCCGCGTATCCCGAGACCCAGTACTTC. Translating gives CARSSPGWGEGSAYPETQYF. The rearrangement links TRBV28 to TRBJ2-5; 7 nucleotides line up with TRBD2. CDR1 MDHEN and CDR2 SYDVKM come from the germline V gene. The CDR3 is 20 residues long.

J is TRBJ2-2 and V is TRBV24-1, with 12 bases aligning to TRBD2. This CDR3 has 20 residues. Trimming took 6 bases from V and 7 from J; bases not matched to a gene: 20. In germline, CDR1 is KGHDR, CDR2 SFDVKD. CDR3 DNA: TGTGCCACCAGTTTTGCCCCAATTCTAGCGGGAGGGGAACAGAGCGGGGAGCTGTTTTTT. Protein: CATSFAPILAGGEQSGELFF.

This clone was seen once. The chain employs TRBV14 and TRBJ2-2; 7 bases match TRBD1. Germline CDR1 SGHDN, CDR2 FVKESK. After removal of 3 bases from V and 2 bases from J, the junction contained 3 bases not matched to a gene. This CDR3 region has 15 residues. CDR3 sequence (DNA): TGTGCCAGCAGCCAGAGGGACAGTAACACCGGGGAGCTGTTTTTT. Protein product: CASSQRDSNTGELFF.

Only one count was recorded for this clone. J is TRBJ1-2 and V is TRBV28, with 7 bases that match TRBD1. The germline V gene has CDR1 MDHEN and CDR2 SYDVKM. The CDR3 extends over 15 amino acids. V lost 9 bases to trimming and J lost 5 bases; unmatched junction nucleotides: 15. The CDR3 DNA reads TGTGCCAGTCTTTCCACGCAGGGGGGTAAATATGGCTACACCTTC. Its protein product is CASLSTQGGKYGYTF.

This chain joins TRBV2 and TRBJ1-4, with D hard to call. Germline V gives CDR1 SNHLY, CDR2 FYNNEI. Trimming stripped 7 bases from V and 5 bases from J, with 14 bases between. The CDR3 has 14 amino acids. The CDR3 region is CASIRERLNEKLFF. As DNA, the CDR3 is TGTGCCAGCATCCGGGAGAGACTAAATGAAAAACTGTTTTTT. Full variable domain (outside the CDR3, taken from reference TRBV2 and TRBJ1-4): EPEVTQTPSHQVTQMGQEVILRCVPISNHLYFYWYRQILGQKVEFLVSFYNNEISEKSEIFDDQFSVERPDGSNFTLKIRSTKLEDSAMYFCASIRERLNEKLFFGSGTQLSVL.

This clone was recorded once. The chain is built from TRBV5-6 and TRBJ2-3, with 10 bases aligning to TRBD2. The CDR3 loop spans 15 amino acids. The trim removed 4 bases at V and 10 bases at J, leaving 12 bases unmatched. CDR1 and CDR2 (germline): SGHDT, YYEEEE. This CDR3 reads CASSRGLATPSPQYF. The CDR3 DNA reads TGTGCCAGCAGCCGGGGACTAGCGACTCCGAGCCCGCAGTATTTT.

The chain joins TRBV19 to TRBJ1-5; D unresolved. The V gene lost 8 bases and the J gene lost 3 bases, with 11 bases spanning the gap. From germline, CDR1 is LNHDA and CDR2 SQIVND (reference sequence). CDR3 size: 13 residues. CDR3 nucleotide sequence: TGTGCCAGTGTCGGGCGGCACAATCAGCCCCAGCATTTT. Translated, it gives CASVGRHNQPQHF.

As to this clone: One end of the junction fails to match germline, which may point to a read error. The chain has TRBV14 and TRBJ1-6; no reliable D call. CDR1 SGHDN and CDR2 FVKESK come from the germline V gene. The CDR3 extends over 13 amino acids. This chain's CDR3 is CAGSLSQNSPLHF. As DNA, the CDR3 is TGTGCCGGCAGCCTTTCCCAAAATTCACCCCTCCACTTT.

This sequence joins TRBV2 and TRBJ2-6; D gene ambiguous. Trimming shortened V by 3 bases and J by 0 bases, and 9 bases separated the two germline ends. CDR1 and CDR2 from the germline V gene are SNHLY and FYNNEI. CDR3 size: 16 residues. CDR3 sequence (DNA): TGTGCCAGCAGTGATGTCGGATCCTCTGGGGCCAACGTCCTGACTTTC. It encodes CASSDVGSSGANVLTF. The entire variable domain, with the rest obtained from reference TRBV2 and TRBJ2-6, is as follows: EPEVTQTPSHQVTQMGQEVILRCVPISNHLYFYWYRQILGQKVEFLVSFYNNEISEKSEIFDDQFSVERPDGSNFTLKIRSTKLEDSAMYFCASSDVGSSGANVLTFGAGSRLTVL.

V usage is TRBV27 and J usage is TRBJ1-3; D is uncertain. CDR1 and CDR2 (germline): MNHEY, SMNVEV (reference sequence). The V end was cut by 2 bases, the J end by 0 bases, with 11 bases between. CDR3 length: 16 amino acids. The CDR3 region is CASSLVAPSSGNTIYF. DNA of the CDR3: TGTGCCAGCAGTTTAGTGGCACCTAGCTCTGGAAACACCATATATTTT.

This clone appeared once. This chain joins TRBV15 and TRBJ2-2; maybe TRBD2 (5 bases). The CDR3 runs to 16 residues. The V and J ends lost 0 bases and 0 bases respectively, with 8 bases between them. Per germline, CDR1 LNHNV and CDR2 YYDKDF (reference sequence). The CDR3 sequence is CATSREAAPNTGELFF. Here the CDR3 DNA reads TGTGCCACCAGCAGAGAAGCGGCCCCGAACACCGGGGAGCTGTTTTTT.

The J gene is TRBJ1-1, the V gene TRBV11-2; D is undetermined. V shed 5 bases and J shed 0 bases, with 7 bases lying between them. The CDR3 is 13 amino acids. Germline V CDR1 and CDR2: SGHAT, FQNNGV. DNA of the CDR3: TGTGCCAGCAGCGTGATCCTGAACACTGAAGCTTTCTTT. Protein product: CASSVILNTEAFF.

The chain carries TRBV6-5 and TRBJ2-7; possible D gene TRBD1, 6 bases. Germline V lookup: CDR1 MNHEY, CDR2 SVGAGI. Deletions cut 5 bases from V and 3 bases from J, with 17 bases between. CDR3 length equals 15 residues. CDR3 coding DNA: TGTGCCAGCAGTAAGCTCGGGACACCAGACTACGAGCAGTACTTC. Translated, it gives CASSKLGTPDYEQYF.

V is TRBV29-1 and J is TRBJ1-1; TRBD1 agrees at 7 bases. V was clipped by 7 bases and J by 5 bases; unmatched bases: 10. This CDR3 is built from 13 residues. Germline V CDR1 and CDR2: SQVTM, ANQGSEA. The CDR3 bases are TGCAGCGCTGGAGGAACAGGGGAAACTGAAGCTTTCTTT. It specifies CSAGGTGETEAFF. Variable domain in full (rest from reference TRBV29-1 and TRBJ1-1): SAVISQKPSRDICQRGTSLTIQCQVDSQVTMMFWYRQQPGQSLTLIATANQGSEATYESGFVIDKFPISRPNLTFSTLTVSNMSPEDSSIYLCSAGGTGETEAFFGQGTRLTVV.

This clone was seen a handful of times. The chain joins TRBV5-1 to TRBJ2-1, with 9 bases identical to TRBD1. The CDR3 has 16 residues. The V gene's germline CDR1 is SGHRS and CDR2 YFSETQ. V gave up 4 bases and J gave up 6 bases; unmatched junction bases: 11. Written as DNA, the CDR3 is TGCGCCAGCAGCGACACACAGGGGGCCCGGGGCAATGAGCAGTTCTTC. Residues: CASSDTQGARGNEQFF.

The chain carries TRBV18 and TRBJ1-3, with D perhaps matching TRBD1 (5 bases). Looked up from germline, CDR1 is KGHSH and CDR2 is LQKENI. V was shortened by 0 bases and J by 7 bases, with 13 bases between the two germline ends. The CDR3 has 15 residues. CDR3 DNA sequence: TGTGCCAGCTCACCACCGGTCGGGGCGAGGAACACCATATATTTT. Translation: CASSPPVGARNTIYF.

V usage is TRBV6-5 and J usage is TRBJ2-5; no clear D gene. Trimming removed 2 bases at V and 5 bases at J, with 18 bases between. CDR1 is MNHEY and CDR2 is SVGAGI in the germline V gene. The CDR3 is 16 amino acids. CDR3 amino acids: CASSYRPNTGLETQYF. CDR3 nucleotides: TGTGCCAGCAGTTACAGACCTAATACGGGTTTGGAGACCCAGTACTTC.

The chain employs TRBV30 and TRBJ2-7; the D gene could be TRBD1 or TRBD2 (6 bases each). The germline V gene encodes CDR1 GTSNPN and CDR2 SVGIG (reference sequence). Trimming took off 2 bases at V and 4 bases at J, with 9 bases between the two ends. The CDR3 has 12 residues. CDR3 amino acids: CAWSTGTYEQYF. The DNA for the CDR3 is TGTGCCTGGAGTACAGGGACTTACGAGCAGTACTTC.